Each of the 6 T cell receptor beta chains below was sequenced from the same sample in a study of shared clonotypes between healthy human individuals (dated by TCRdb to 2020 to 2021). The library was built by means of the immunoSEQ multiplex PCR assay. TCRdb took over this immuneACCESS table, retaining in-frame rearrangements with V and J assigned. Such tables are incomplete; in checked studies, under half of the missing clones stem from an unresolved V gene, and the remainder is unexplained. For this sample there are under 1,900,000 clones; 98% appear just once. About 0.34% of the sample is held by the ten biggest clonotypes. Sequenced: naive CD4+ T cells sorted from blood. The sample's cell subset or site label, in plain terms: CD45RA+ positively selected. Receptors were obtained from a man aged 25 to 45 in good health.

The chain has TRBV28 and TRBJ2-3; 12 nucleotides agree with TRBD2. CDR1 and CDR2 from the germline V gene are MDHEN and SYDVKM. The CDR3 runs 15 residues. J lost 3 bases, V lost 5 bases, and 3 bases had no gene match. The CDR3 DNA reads TGTGCCAGCAGTCCAACTAGCGGGAGGACAGATACGCAGTATTTT. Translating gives CASSPTSGRTDTQYF. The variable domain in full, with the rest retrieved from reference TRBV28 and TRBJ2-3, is DVKVTQSSRYLVKRTGEKVFLECVQDMDHENMFWYRQDPGLGLRLIYFSYDVKMKEKGDIPEGYSVSREKKERFSLILESASTNQTSMYLCASSPTSGRTDTQYFGPGTRLTVL.

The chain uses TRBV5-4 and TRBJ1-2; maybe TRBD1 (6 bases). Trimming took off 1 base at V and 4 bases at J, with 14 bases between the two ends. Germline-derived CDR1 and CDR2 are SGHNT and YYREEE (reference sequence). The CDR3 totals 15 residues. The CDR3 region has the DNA TGTGCCAGCAGCTTGTCTAATAGGGGGGGCTATGGCTACACCTTC. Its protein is CASSLSNRGGYGYTF.

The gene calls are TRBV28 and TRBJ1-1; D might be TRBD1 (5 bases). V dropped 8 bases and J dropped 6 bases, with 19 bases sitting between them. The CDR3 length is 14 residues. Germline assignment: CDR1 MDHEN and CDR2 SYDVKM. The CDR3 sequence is CASGQRRGASEAFF. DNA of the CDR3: TGTGCCAGCGGACAAAGACGAGGAGCGTCTGAAGCTTTCTTT.

The DNA of the CDR3 is TGTGCCAGTAGTACTCGGACAGACACCGGGGAGCTGTTTTTT. Its protein is CASSTRTDTGELFF. The rearrangement links TRBV19 to TRBJ2-2, with TRBD1 as a possible D gene (6 bases). Trimming took off 4 bases at V and 3 bases at J, with 9 bases between the two ends. The germline gives CDR1 LNHDA, CDR2 SQIVND (reference sequence). The CDR3 totals 14 residues. Combining the CDR3 with reference TRBV19 and TRBJ2-2 gives the whole variable domain DGGITQSPKYLFRKEGQNVTLSCEQNLNHDAMYWYRQDPGQGLRLIYYSQIVNDFQKGDIAEGYSVSREKKESFPLTVTSAQKNPTAFYLCASSTRTDTGELFFGEGSRLTVL.

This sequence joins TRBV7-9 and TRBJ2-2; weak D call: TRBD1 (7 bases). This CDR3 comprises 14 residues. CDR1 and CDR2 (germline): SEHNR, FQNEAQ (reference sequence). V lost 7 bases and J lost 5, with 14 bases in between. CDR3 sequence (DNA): TGTGCCAGCATCCCAGGGGGGAGGACCGGGGAGCTGTTTTTT. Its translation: CASIPGGRTGELFF.

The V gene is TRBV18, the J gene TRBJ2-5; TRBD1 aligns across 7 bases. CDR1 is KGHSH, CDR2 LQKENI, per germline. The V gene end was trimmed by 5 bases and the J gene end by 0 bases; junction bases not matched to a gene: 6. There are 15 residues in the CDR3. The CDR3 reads CASSYTQGYQETQYF. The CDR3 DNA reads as TGTGCCAGCTCATATACACAGGGGTACCAAGAGACCCAGTACTTC.